This T cell receptor (beta chain) came from a study of blood T cell repertoires in COVID-19. Background on the study: T cells, B-cell-depleted T cells, or PBMCs provided the cDNA or gDNA that served as material.

Participants spanned ages about 18 to 90 years and resided in about two dozen US areas. Participant-reported clinical history was the basis for cohort assignment. During the 2 weeks before they entered the study, exposed participants had met someone with a PCR-confirmed or clinician-diagnosed COVID-19 case. This table comes from immunoSEQ multiplex PCR, and its TCRdb copy is limited to in-frame clones, with some not included. The top ten clones hold approximately 2.7% of a sample with roughly 280,000 clones, under 95% of them seen once. This CDR3 has 16 residues. The germline V gene encodes CDR1 SGHTA and CDR2 FQGTGA. V shed 1 base and J 6 bases; nucleotides not matched to a gene: 6.

The specimen was PBMCs or T cells enriched from blood (not recorded which). The chain is built from TRBV7-3 and TRBJ2-2; 9 positions match TRBD1. The source is a man aged 40-49 years who had been exposed to COVID-19. The CDR3 spells CASSLRTGASAGELFF. The CDR3 coding sequence is TGTGCCAGCAGCTTAAGGACAGGGGCTTCAGCCGGGGAGCTGTTTTTT.